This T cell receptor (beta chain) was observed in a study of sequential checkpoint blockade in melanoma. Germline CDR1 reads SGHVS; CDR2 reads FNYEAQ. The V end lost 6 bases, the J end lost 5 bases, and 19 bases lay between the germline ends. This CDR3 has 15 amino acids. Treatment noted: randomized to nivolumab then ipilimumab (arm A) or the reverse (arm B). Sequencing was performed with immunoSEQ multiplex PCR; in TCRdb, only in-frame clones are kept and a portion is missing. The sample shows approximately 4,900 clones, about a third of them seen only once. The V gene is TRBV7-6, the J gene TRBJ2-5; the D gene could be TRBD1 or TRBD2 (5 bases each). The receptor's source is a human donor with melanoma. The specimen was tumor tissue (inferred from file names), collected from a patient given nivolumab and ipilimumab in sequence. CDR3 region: CASSPGTVGWETQYF. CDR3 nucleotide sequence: TGTGCCAGCAGTCCCGGGACGGTCGGTTGGGAGACCCAGTACTTC. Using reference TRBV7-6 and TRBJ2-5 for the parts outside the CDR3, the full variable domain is GAGVSQSPRYKVTKRGQDVALRCDPISGHVSLYWYRQALGQGPEFLTYFNYEAQQDKSGLPNDRFSAERPEGSISTLTIQRTEQRDSAMYRCASSPGTVGWETQYFGPGTRLLVL.